This TCR beta chain derives from a study of PD-L1 blockade in urothelial cancer. Profiled with immunoSEQ multiplex PCR; TCRdb holds only in-frame clones, not every one. Of about 38,000 clones in the sample, 80% to 95% are singletons; the top ten hold approximately 8.8%. This CDR3 spans 15 amino acids. From germline, CDR1 is SGHRS and CDR2 YFSETQ. V shed 5 bases, J shed 2 bases, and the junction held 8 bases outside the gene matches. The rearrangement uses TRBV5-1 and TRBJ2-3, with 7 bases matching TRBD2. The clonotype comes from a man between 65 and 85 years old with urothelial cancer. Sequenced here: PBMCs, sampled around atezolizumab (anti-PD-L1) treatment. CDR3 in DNA: TGCGCCAGCAGGGGTGGCGGGAGTACCACAGATACGCAGTATTTT. Its translation is CASRGGGSTTDTQYF.